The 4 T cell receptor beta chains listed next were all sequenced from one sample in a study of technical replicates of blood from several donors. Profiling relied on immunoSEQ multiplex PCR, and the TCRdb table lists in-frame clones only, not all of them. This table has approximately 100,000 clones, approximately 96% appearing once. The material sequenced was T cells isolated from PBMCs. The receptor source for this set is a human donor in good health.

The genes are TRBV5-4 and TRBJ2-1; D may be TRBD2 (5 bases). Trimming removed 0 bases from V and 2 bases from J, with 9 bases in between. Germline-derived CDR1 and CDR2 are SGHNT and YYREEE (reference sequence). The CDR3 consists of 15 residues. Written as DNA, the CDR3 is TGTGCCAGCAGCTTGGCGGGATCCGCCTACAATGAGCAGTTCTTC. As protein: CASSLAGSAYNEQFF.

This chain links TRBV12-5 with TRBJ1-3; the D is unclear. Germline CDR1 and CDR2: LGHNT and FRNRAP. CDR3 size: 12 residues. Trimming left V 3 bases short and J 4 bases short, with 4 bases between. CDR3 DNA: TGTGCTAGTGGTTTCCAGGGAAACACCATATATTTT. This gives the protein CASGFQGNTIYF.

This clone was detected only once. The chain's CDR3 is CASRLQDREYGYTF. The CDR3 DNA reads TGTGCCAGCAGACTCCAGGACAGAGAATATGGCTACACCTTC. This chain uses TRBV28 with TRBJ1-2; perhaps TRBD1 as D (6 bases). Germline V CDR1 and CDR2: MDHEN, SYDVKM. Trimming took 6 bases from V and 5 from J, leaving 16 bases between them. This CDR3 is built from 14 residues.

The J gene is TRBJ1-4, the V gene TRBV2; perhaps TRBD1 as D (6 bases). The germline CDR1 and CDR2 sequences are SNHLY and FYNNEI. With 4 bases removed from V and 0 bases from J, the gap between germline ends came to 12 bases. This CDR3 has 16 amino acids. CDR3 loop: CASSAQGHATNEKLFF. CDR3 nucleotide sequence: TGTGCCAGCAGTGCACAGGGACATGCAACTAATGAAAAACTGTTTTTT.